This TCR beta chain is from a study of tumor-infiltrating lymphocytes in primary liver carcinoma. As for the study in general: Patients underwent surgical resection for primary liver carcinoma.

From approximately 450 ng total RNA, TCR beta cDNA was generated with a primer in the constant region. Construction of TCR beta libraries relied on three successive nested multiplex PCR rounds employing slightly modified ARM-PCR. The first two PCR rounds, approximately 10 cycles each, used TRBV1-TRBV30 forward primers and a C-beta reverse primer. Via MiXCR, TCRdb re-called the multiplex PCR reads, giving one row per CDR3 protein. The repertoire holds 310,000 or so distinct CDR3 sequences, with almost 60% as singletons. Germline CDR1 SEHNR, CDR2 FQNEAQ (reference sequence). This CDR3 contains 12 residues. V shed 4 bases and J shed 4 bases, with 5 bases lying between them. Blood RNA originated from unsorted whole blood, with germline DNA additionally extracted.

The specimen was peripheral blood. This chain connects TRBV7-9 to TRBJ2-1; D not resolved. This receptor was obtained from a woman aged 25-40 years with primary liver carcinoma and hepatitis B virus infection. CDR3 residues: CASSSGYNEQFF. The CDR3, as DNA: TGTGCCAGCAGCTCCGGGTACAATGAGCAGTTCTTC.